The 2 T cell receptor beta chains below come from one sample, sequenced in a study of metastatic and nonmetastatic thyroid tumors. All patients were untreated before thyroid surgery. TCRdb used MiXCR to call clones anew from the PCR reads. The profile shows about 45,000 clones, around 2.9% of them singletons. Sequences were obtained from blood. The receptors were gathered from a female donor with papillary thyroid cancer or a benign thyroid nodule (not recorded which). Some clones in this sample may be carry-over from other donors' samples.

This clone occurred many times. CDR3 in DNA: TGTGCCAGCAGCCAAGGGGTCCCCCCTTACGATGAGCAGTTCTTC. This encodes CASSQGVPPYDEQFF. J is TRBJ2-1 and V is TRBV5-6, with TRBD1 as a possible D gene (5 bases). V was pared by 4 bases and J by 8 bases, with 19 bases between. The CDR3 loop spans 15 amino acids. Germline CDR1 is SGHDT and CDR2 is YYEEEE.

The V call is TRBV24-1, the J call TRBJ2-3, with TRBD2 as a possible D gene (5 bases). The V gene's germline CDR1 is KGHDR and CDR2 SFDVKD. V gave up 5 bases and J gave up 3 bases, with 11 bases separating them. CDR3 length equals 14 residues. CDR3 nucleotide sequence: TGTGCCACCAGTGGGACTGGAATTACAGATACGCAGTATTTT. Encoded protein: CATSGTGITDTQYF.